The present TCR beta chain was sequenced within a study of beta chain features in type 1 diabetes. Study results and limitations: There was a moderate but significant shortening of TCRB CDR3s in all four CD4+ subsets of Type 1 diabetes patients. Lower insertion and higher deletion counts appeared at VDJ junctions in type 1 diabetes patients.

This clone was seen a handful of times. Its matching antigen is unknown. TCRB transcripts that were expressed got sequenced, as all of the isolated RNA had been reverse transcribed. An average of around 3.9 million reads was obtained for naive, central memory and regulatory T cell samples. Profiling relied on immunoSEQ multiplex PCR, and the TCRdb table lists in-frame clones only, not all of them. This sample yields around 250,000 clones, of which approximately 13% are seen a single time; 0.019% belongs to the top ten. Trimming shortened V by 8 bases and J by 1 base, and 12 bases separated the two germline ends. This CDR3 has 13 amino acids. Per the germline V gene, CDR1 is MNHEY and CDR2 is SMNVEV (reference sequence).

The clonotype comes from a man under 40 with type 1 diabetes. The gene calls are TRBV27 and TRBJ2-7; no clear D gene. Input material: naive CD4+ T cells from blood. Written as DNA, the CDR3 is TGTGCCAGCCGCGCAGGCGCTTCCTACGAGCAGTACTTC. It translates to CASRAGASYEQYF.